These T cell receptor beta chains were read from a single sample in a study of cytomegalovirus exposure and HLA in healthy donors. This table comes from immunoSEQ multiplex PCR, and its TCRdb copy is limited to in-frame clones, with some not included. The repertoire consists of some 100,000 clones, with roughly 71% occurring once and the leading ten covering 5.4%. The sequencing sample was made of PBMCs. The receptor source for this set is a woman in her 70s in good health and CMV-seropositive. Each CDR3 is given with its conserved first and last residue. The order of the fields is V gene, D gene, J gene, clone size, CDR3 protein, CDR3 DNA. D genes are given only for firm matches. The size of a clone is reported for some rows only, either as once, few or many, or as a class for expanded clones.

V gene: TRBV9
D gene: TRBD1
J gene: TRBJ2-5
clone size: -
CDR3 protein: CASSPGQGETQYF
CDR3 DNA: TGTGCCAGCAGCCCCGGACAGGGGGAGACCCAGTACTTC

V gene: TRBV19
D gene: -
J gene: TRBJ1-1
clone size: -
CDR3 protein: CASSPLIAGPEAFF
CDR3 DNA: TGTGCCAGTAGTCCGCTCATCGCGGGCCCCGAAGCTTTCTTT

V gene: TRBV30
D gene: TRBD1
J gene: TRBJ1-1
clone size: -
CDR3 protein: CAWITRQGTEAFF
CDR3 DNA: TGTGCCTGGATAACTAGACAGGGGACTGAAGCTTTCTTT

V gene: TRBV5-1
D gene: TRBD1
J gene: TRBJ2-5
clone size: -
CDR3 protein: CASSPVDRPGTQYF
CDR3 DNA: TGCGCCAGCAGCCCAGTGGACAGGCCTGGGACCCAGTACTTC

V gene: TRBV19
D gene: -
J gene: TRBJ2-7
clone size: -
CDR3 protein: CASSIVASSYEQYF
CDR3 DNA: TGTGCCAGTAGTATAGTGGCTAGTTCCTACGAGCAGTACTTC

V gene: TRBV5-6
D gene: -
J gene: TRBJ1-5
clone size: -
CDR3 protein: CASSLYNSNQPQHF
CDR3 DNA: TGTGCCAGCAGCTTATATAATAGCAATCAGCCCCAGCATTTT

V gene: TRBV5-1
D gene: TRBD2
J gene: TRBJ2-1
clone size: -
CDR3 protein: CASSLLAGGHNEQFF
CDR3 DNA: TGCGCCAGCAGTCTACTAGCGGGGGGCCACAATGAGCAGTTCTTC

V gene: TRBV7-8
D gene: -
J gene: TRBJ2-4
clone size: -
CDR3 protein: CASSLMVGVNIQYF
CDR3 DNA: TGTGCCAGCAGCTTAATGGTCGGGGTGAACATTCAGTACTTC

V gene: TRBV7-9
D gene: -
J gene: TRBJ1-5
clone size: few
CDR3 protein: CASSLGGLAGRNQPQHF
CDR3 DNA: TGTGCCAGCAGCTTAGGAGGGTTGGCCGGGCGGAATCAGCCCCAGCATTTT

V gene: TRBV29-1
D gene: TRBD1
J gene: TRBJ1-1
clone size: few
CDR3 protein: CSVPDRVNTEAFF
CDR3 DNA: TGCAGCGTCCCGGACAGGGTGAACACTGAAGCTTTCTTT

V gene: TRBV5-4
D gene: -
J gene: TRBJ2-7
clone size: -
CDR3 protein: CASSLQGVGTYEQYF
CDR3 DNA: TGTGCCAGCAGCTTGCAAGGGGTTGGGACCTACGAGCAGTACTTC

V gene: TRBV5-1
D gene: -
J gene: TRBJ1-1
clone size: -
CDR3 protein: CASSLRPTTNTEAFF
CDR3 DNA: TGCGCCAGCAGCTTGAGGCCAACGACAAACACTGAAGCTTTCTTT

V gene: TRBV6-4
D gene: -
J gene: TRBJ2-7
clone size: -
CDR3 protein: CASSPQAGPRNEQYF
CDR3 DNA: TGTGCCAGCAGCCCCCAGGCGGGGCCGAGAAACGAGCAGTACTTC

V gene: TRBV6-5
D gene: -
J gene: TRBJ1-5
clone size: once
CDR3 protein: CASSPAGGPQHF
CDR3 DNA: TGTGCCAGCAGCCCCGCAGGTGGGCCCCAGCATTTT

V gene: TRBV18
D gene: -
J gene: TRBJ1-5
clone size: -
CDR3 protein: CASSPTGSGEPQHF
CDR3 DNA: TGTGCCAGCTCACCCACAGGTTCGGGCGAGCCCCAGCATTTT

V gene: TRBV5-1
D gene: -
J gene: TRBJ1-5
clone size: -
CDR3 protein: CASSPGGLSNQPQHF
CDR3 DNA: TGCGCCAGCAGCCCTGGAGGGTTAAGCAATCAGCCCCAGCATTTT

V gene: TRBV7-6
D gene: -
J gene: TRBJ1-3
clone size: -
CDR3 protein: CASSRDTGSAGNTIYF
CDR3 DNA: TGTGCCAGCAGCCGAGACACAGGGAGCGCTGGAAACACCATATATTTT

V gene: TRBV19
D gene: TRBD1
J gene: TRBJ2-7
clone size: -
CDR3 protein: CASSVGQGKGYEQYF
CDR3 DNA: TGTGCCAGTAGTGTCGGACAGGGGAAAGGGTACGAGCAGTACTTC

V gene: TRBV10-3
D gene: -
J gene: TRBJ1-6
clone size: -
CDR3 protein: CAISDYSGNSPLHF
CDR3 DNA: TGTGCCATCAGTGACTATTCCGGGAATTCACCCCTCCACTTT

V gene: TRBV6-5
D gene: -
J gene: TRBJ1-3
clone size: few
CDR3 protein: CASRTPRDSGNTIYF
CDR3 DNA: TGTGCCAGCAGGACCCCGAGGGACTCTGGAAACACCATATATTTT

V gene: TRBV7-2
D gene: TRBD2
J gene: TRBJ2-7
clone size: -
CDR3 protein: CASSLGLAGGRYEQYF
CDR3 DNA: TGTGCCAGCAGCTTAGGACTAGCGGGGGGGCGGTACGAGCAGTACTTC

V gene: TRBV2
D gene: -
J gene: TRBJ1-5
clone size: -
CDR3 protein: CASGENSNQPQHF
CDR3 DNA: TGTGCCAGCGGGGAGAATAGCAATCAGCCCCAGCATTTT

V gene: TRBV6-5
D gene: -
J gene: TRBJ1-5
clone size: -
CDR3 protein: CASSYGPAGRPQHF
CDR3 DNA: TGTGCCAGCAGTTACGGCCCGGCAGGCCGCCCCCAGCATTTT

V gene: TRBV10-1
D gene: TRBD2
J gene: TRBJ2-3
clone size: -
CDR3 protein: CASSEAGETTDTQYF
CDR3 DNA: TGCGCCAGCAGTGAAGCGGGGGAGACCACAGATACGCAGTATTTT

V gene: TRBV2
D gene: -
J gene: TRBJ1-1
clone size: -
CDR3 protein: CASSEVPPAIGHQNTEAFF
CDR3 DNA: TGTGCCAGCAGTGAAGTTCCCCCGGCCATTGGGCACCAGAACACTGAAGCTTTCTTT

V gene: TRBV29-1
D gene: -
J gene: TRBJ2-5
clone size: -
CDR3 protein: CSVGSGRGVGETQYF
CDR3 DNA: TGCAGCGTTGGGTCAGGGCGCGGGGTAGGAGAGACCCAGTACTTC

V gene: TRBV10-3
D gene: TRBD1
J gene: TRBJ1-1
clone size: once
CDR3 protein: CATRTGVGATEAFF
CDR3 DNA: TGTGCCACCAGGACAGGGGTAGGGGCCACTGAAGCTTTCTTT

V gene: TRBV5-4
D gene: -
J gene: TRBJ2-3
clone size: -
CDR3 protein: CASTSNWDTQYF
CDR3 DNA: TGTGCCAGCACCTCTAATTGGGATACGCAGTATTTT

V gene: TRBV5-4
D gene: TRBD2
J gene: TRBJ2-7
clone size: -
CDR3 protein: CASSLAGGTKSYEQYF
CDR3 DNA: TGTGCCAGCAGTTTAGCGGGGGGGACGAAATCCTACGAGCAGTACTTC